Presented here are 7 T cell receptor beta chains from one specimen sequenced in a study of T cells expressing NK-cell markers. With the 5' RACE reads reprocessed, TCRdb shows one record per CDR3 protein and no DNA. The sample has 150,000 to 170,000 distinct CDR3 sequences; the top ten hold 37%. The sample taken for sequencing was blood T cells: a sorted CD56 or NKG2C T cell subset, CD4+ or CD8+ T cells, or bulk PBMC T cells (not recorded which). These receptor sequences come from a woman aged 45 to 65 in good health.

The chain joins TRBV7-2 to TRBJ2-1; TCRdb proposes TRBD2, but this gene call is untestable without DNA. The germline CDR1 and CDR2 sequences are SGHTA and FQGNSA. The CDR3 length is 13 residues. This CDR3 is CASSLDTGGEQFF.

The chain is built from TRBV2 and TRBJ1-1. The germline V gene has CDR1 SNHLY and CDR2 FYNNEI. This CDR3 region has 13 residues. CDR3 sequence reads: CASSAGIGTEAFF.

The chain uses TRBV4-1 and TRBJ1-1; the TRBD1 assignment by TCRdb is unverifiable without DNA. Germline V gene data show CDR1 as MGHRA and CDR2 as YSYEKL. CDR3 length equals 15 residues. The CDR3 sequence: CASSQNNRLNTEAFF.

V gene TRBV4-1 combines with J gene TRBJ2-7. The CDR3 runs 12 residues. In germline, CDR1 is MGHRA, CDR2 YSYEKL. The CDR3 protein is CASSQGTLEQYF.

The rearrangement links TRBV4-1 to TRBJ2-3; the D call of TRBD2 rests on TCRdb alone, since no DNA is present to check it. The CDR3 is 15 residues long. Germline loops: CDR1 MGHRA, CDR2 YSYEKL. This CDR3 reads CASSQDKLAGDTQYF.

This chain's CDR3 is CASSFYGRQESYGYTF. V and J are TRBV7-8 and TRBJ1-2; the TCRdb D gene call, TRBD1, has no DNA to confirm it. CDR1 SGHVS and CDR2 FQNEAQ come from the germline V gene. This CDR3 comprises 16 residues.

V gene TRBV4-1 combines with J gene TRBJ1-1. The length of the CDR3 is 13 residues. The germline gives CDR1 MGHRA, CDR2 YSYEKL. The CDR3 loop reads CASSQDLRLEAFF.